The 28 T cell receptor beta chains below come from one sample, sequenced in a study of radiation and T cells in renal cell carcinoma. Only in-frame clones appear in the TCRdb table, and some are missing; sequencing was by immunoSEQ multiplex PCR. The table includes just over 95,000 clones, 80% to 90% detected once. Time point defined: blood 4 weeks post-SBRT, at nephrectomy. Documented treatment: 15 Gy SBRT to primary tumor, nephrectomy 4 weeks later. Specimen: blood, collected from a patient whose treatment included radiotherapy and nephrectomy. Receptors were obtained from a man aged 55-75 years with renal cell carcinoma.

This clone appeared a few times. The J gene is TRBJ2-5, the V gene TRBV10-2; TRBD2 agrees at 7 bases. V trimming: 2 bases; J trimming: 4 bases; junction bases outside the gene matches: 7. The germline V gene encodes CDR1 WSHSY and CDR2 SAAADI. The CDR3 loop spans 15 amino acids. CDR3 nucleotide sequence: TGCGCCAGCAGTGAGAGGGCGGGAGTGGGAGAGACCCAGTACTTC. This encodes CASSERAGVGETQYF.

This chain connects TRBV6-1 to TRBJ2-3, with D perhaps matching TRBD1 or TRBD2 (5 bases each). With 3 bases removed from V and 0 bases from J, the gap between germline ends came to 10 bases. The length of the CDR3 is 15 residues. Germline loops: CDR1 MNHNS, CDR2 SASEGT. CDR3 protein: CASSDDGASTDTQYF. CDR3 sequence (DNA): TGTGCCAGCAGTGACGACGGGGCCAGCACAGATACGCAGTATTTT.

The J gene is TRBJ2-5, the V gene TRBV10-3; D is perhaps TRBD1 (6 bases). V lost 3 bases, J lost 4 bases, and 9 bases lay in between. The CDR3 loop spans 13 amino acids. Germline V gene lookup returns CDR1 ENHRY and CDR2 SYGVKD. CDR3 sequence (DNA): TGTGCCATCAGTGACAGGGGCGGAGAGACCCAGTACTTC. It is translated as CAISDRGGETQYF.

V gene TRBV19 combines with J gene TRBJ2-2; D remains ambiguous. From germline, CDR1 is LNHDA and CDR2 SQIVND (reference sequence). The length of the CDR3 is 15 residues. V lost 5 bases and J 7 bases, leaving 17 bases between the germline ends. CDR3 nucleotides: TGTGCCAGTAGTCCCACCCCGAGAGATTACGGGGAGCTGTTTTTT. Protein product: CASSPTPRDYGELFF.

This clone was recorded a few times. This chain uses TRBV5-1 with TRBJ2-3; TRBD2 is a possible D gene (5 bases). Germline-derived CDR1 and CDR2 are SGHRS and YFSETQ. Trimming stripped 2 bases from V and 1 base from J, with 14 bases between. The CDR3 runs to 16 residues. The CDR3 region is CASSLKGFSGTDTQYF. DNA of the CDR3: TGCGCCAGCAGCTTAAAGGGTTTTAGCGGCACAGATACGCAGTATTTT.

This chain connects TRBV6-6 to TRBJ2-5, with D unclear. V gave up 0 bases and J gave up 6 bases, with 8 bases separating them. CDR1 MNHNY and CDR2 SVGAGI come from the germline V gene (reference sequence). The CDR3 runs 13 residues. CDR3: CASSYSSRQTQYF. The CDR3, as DNA: TGTGCCAGCAGTTACTCGAGTCGGCAGACCCAGTACTTC.

This chain uses TRBV10-2 with TRBJ2-7; 7 nucleotides align to TRBD2. CDR3 length equals 14 residues. Germline loops: CDR1 WSHSY, CDR2 SAAADI. Trimming cost V 4 bases and J 2 bases; bases outside gene matches: 5. In DNA form, the CDR3 reads TGCGCCAGCAGTGCCCTAGCGGAAGCCTACGAGCAGTACTTC. Translating it yields CASSALAEAYEQYF.

The chain joins TRBV19 to TRBJ2-7; TRBD1 or TRBD2 may be the D gene (5 bases each). The CDR3 is made up of 12 amino acids. V dropped 3 bases and J dropped 9 bases, with 12 bases sitting between them. Germline CDR1 LNHDA, CDR2 SQIVND (reference sequence). CDR3 sequence: CASSIAGSRQYF. CDR3 nucleotides: TGTGCCAGTAGTATTGCAGGGAGCAGGCAGTACTTC.

CDR3 nucleotides: TGTGCCAGCAGCTTAGAGGGCGACCTCTCCTACGAGCAGTACTTC. It specifies CASSLEGDLSYEQYF. V usage is TRBV7-9 and J usage is TRBJ2-7; D remains ambiguous. The germline CDR1 and CDR2 sequences are SEHNR and FQNEAQ (reference sequence). V was clipped by 1 base and J by 0 bases, with 10 bases between them. The CDR3 spans 15 residues.

This CDR3 reads CASSLTRLAGATDTQYF. In nucleotides, the CDR3 is TGTGCCAGCAGTTTAACGCGATTAGCGGGAGCCACAGATACGCAGTATTTT. The genes are TRBV28 and TRBJ2-3, with 9 positions matching TRBD2. The germline V gene encodes CDR1 MDHEN and CDR2 SYDVKM. The CDR3 is 17 amino acids. V lost 2 bases and J lost 2; bases outside the gene matches: 8.

CDR3 in amino acids: CASSLTLYEQYF. CDR3 coding DNA: TGTGCCAGCAGCTTAACCCTCTACGAGCAGTACTTC. V and J are TRBV7-8 and TRBJ2-7; D not certain. The V gene lost 2 bases and the J gene lost 3 bases, with 5 bases spanning the gap. The germline gives CDR1 SGHVS, CDR2 FQNEAQ. CDR3 size: 12 residues.

For the CDR3, the DNA is TGTGCCAGCAGTCCCCTGGGAGGTCAAGAGACCCAGTACTTC. Its protein is CASSPLGGQETQYF. The V call is TRBV6-1, the J call TRBJ2-5, with D tentatively TRBD2 (6 bases). Trimming cost V 5 bases and J 2 bases, with 12 bases left between them. Germline-derived CDR1 and CDR2 are MNHNS and SASEGT. There are 14 residues in the CDR3.

The rearrangement links TRBV7-2 to TRBJ1-5; D might be TRBD1 (5 bases). Trimming cost V 5 bases and J 2 bases, with 10 bases left between them. The CDR3 totals 14 residues. Germline V lookup: CDR1 SGHTA, CDR2 FQGNSA. For the CDR3, the DNA is TGTGCCAGCAGCCCCGGGGGGGGCAATCAGCCCCAGCATTTT. Encoded protein: CASSPGGGNQPQHF.

The chain uses TRBV13 and TRBJ1-2; maybe TRBD1 (6 bases). The CDR3 extends over 14 amino acids. Germline values: CDR1 PRHDT, CDR2 FYEKMQ (reference sequence). Trimming removed 1 base at V and 8 bases at J, with 14 bases between. The CDR3 loop is CASSLDAGDGGYTF. The CDR3 region has the DNA TGTGCCAGCAGCTTAGACGCAGGGGATGGAGGCTACACCTTC.

The chain is built from TRBV7-2 and TRBJ2-1, with D perhaps TRBD1 (6 bases). V gave up 2 bases and J gave up 4 bases, with 15 bases separating them. The CDR3 is 16 amino acids. Germline V gene data show CDR1 as SGHTA and CDR2 as FQGNSA. The CDR3 loop is CASSLRRRGPYNEQFF. The CDR3 bases are TGTGCCAGCAGCTTAAGACGCAGGGGTCCATACAATGAGCAGTTCTTC.

This clone was counted only a few times. J is TRBJ2-5 and V is TRBV28; D is undetermined. This CDR3 contains 20 residues. V lost 5 bases and J lost 1, with 29 bases in between. Germline loops: CDR1 MDHEN, CDR2 SYDVKM. CDR3 in DNA: TGTGCCAGCAGTCTATTCCATAGAGCCGATCTCACCGATCTCCAAGAGACCCAGTACTTC. Translated, it gives CASSLFHRADLTDLQETQYF.

The chain combines TRBV11-3 with TRBJ2-3, with TRBD2 matching 9 bases. V trimming: 1 base; J trimming: 4 bases; junction bases outside the gene matches: 6. The CDR3 runs to 16 residues. Germline loops: CDR1 SGHNT, CDR2 YENEEA. For the CDR3, the DNA is TGTGCCAGCAGCTTAGGTGTAGCGGGAGTCCCAGATACGCAGTATTTT. Protein sequence: CASSLGVAGVPDTQYF.

J is TRBJ2-2 and V is TRBV5-5, with 11 bases matching TRBD2. V trimming: 3 bases; J trimming: 1 base; junction bases outside the gene matches: 2. CDR1 is SGHKS, CDR2 YYEKEE, per germline (reference sequence). This CDR3 contains 16 residues. CDR3 DNA: TGTGCCAGCAGCTCTCTAGCGGGGGGGAACACCGGGGAGCTGTTTTTT. It codes for CASSSLAGGNTGELFF.

J is TRBJ1-4 and V is TRBV28; D uncertain. The CDR3 extends over 15 amino acids. From germline, CDR1 is MDHEN and CDR2 SYDVKM. With 6 bases removed from V and 0 bases from J, the gap between germline ends came to 11 bases. The CDR3 loop is CASSPPGATNEKLFF. The CDR3 nucleotides are TGTGCCAGCAGCCCCCCAGGTGCAACTAATGAAAAACTGTTTTTT. Variable domain in full (rest from reference TRBV28 and TRBJ1-4): DVKVTQSSRYLVKRTGEKVFLECVQDMDHENMFWYRQDPGLGLRLIYFSYDVKMKEKGDIPEGYSVSREKKERFSLILESASTNQTSMYLCASSPPGATNEKLFFGSGTQLSVL.

This chain uses TRBV2 with TRBJ2-5; D is unresolved. CDR1 SNHLY and CDR2 FYNNEI come from the germline V gene. V was pared by 2 bases and J by 2 bases, with 9 bases between. The CDR3 covers 14 residues. CDR3 nucleotide sequence: TGTGCCAGCAGTGAACCAACTTTTCAAGAGACCCAGTACTTC. This translates into CASSEPTFQETQYF.

V and J are TRBV27 and TRBJ2-3, with 11 bases lining up with TRBD2. V dropped 11 bases and J dropped 3; count of bases not matched to a gene: 7. The CDR3 contains 14 residues. Germline V gene lookup returns CDR1 MNHEY and CDR2 SMNVEV (reference sequence). This chain's CDR3 is CALRLAGSTDTQYF. CDR3 sequence (DNA): TGTGCCTTGCGACTAGCGGGGTCGACAGATACGCAGTATTTT.

This chain uses TRBV14 with TRBJ2-7, with TRBD2 matching 10 bases. The germline gives CDR1 SGHDN, CDR2 FVKESK. The junction had 10 bases not matched to a gene; V was cut back by 5 bases and J by 3 bases. The CDR3 sequence is 16 residues long. The CDR3 DNA reads as TGTGCCAGCAGCGGCGTCGGACTAGCGGACAACTACGAGCAGTACTTC. It yields the protein CASSGVGLADNYEQYF.

The rearrangement uses TRBV28 and TRBJ2-7; TRBD2 matches 8 bases. Germline V gene sequence: CDR1 MDHEN, CDR2 SYDVKM. The CDR3 is made up of 14 amino acids. The junction had 7 bases not matched to a gene; V was cut back by 6 bases and J by 3 bases. The CDR3 is CASRPAGTSYEQYF. CDR3 sequence (DNA): TGTGCCAGCAGACCAGCCGGGACTAGCTACGAGCAGTACTTC. Full variable domain (remainder filled in from reference TRBV28 and TRBJ2-7): DVKVTQSSRYLVKRTGEKVFLECVQDMDHENMFWYRQDPGLGLRLIYFSYDVKMKEKGDIPEGYSVSREKKERFSLILESASTNQTSMYLCASRPAGTSYEQYFGPGTRLTVT.

This clone was seen a handful of times. Other nucleotide sequences in the sample specify the same CDR3. The rearrangement links TRBV5-8 to TRBJ2-3; TRBD2 aligns across 10 bases. Germline V gene data show CDR1 as SGHTS and CDR2 as YDEGEE. CDR3 length: 16 residues. The ends lost 3 bases at V and 0 bases at J; junction bases unmatched: 4. CDR3 in amino acids: CASSSGLAVSTDTQYF. The CDR3 nucleotides read TGTGCCAGCAGCTCCGGACTAGCGGTTAGCACAGATACGCAGTATTTT.

In its sample, this clone was seen once. The J gene is TRBJ2-1, the V gene TRBV18; D is possibly TRBD1 or TRBD2 (6 bases each). V gave up 2 bases and J gave up 5 bases, with 16 bases separating them. Germline lookup yields CDR1 KGHSH and CDR2 LQKENI. The CDR3 totals 16 residues. The CDR3 region is CASSPSRRDTNNEQFF. Written as DNA, the CDR3 is TGTGCCAGCTCACCAAGTAGGAGGGACACAAACAATGAGCAGTTCTTC.

This rearrangement joins TRBV10-2 to TRBJ1-2, with D unresolved. V shed 7 bases and J shed 1 base, with 13 bases lying between them. The CDR3 extends over 14 amino acids. Germline V gives CDR1 WSHSY, CDR2 SAAADI. CDR3 sequence reads: CASKEDFGNYGYTF. As DNA, the CDR3 is TGCGCCAGCAAAGAGGACTTCGGTAACTATGGCTACACCTTC.

This clone was detected only once. The rearrangement uses TRBV6-6 and TRBJ1-4; D not certain. Trimming shortened V by 6 bases and J by 8 bases, and 10 bases separated the two germline ends. The CDR3 has 12 residues. The germline V gene has CDR1 MNHNY and CDR2 SVGAGI (reference sequence). As DNA, the CDR3 is TGTGCCAGCAGAAACATTGGGGAAAAACTGTTTTTT. Protein: CASRNIGEKLFF.

The chain recombines TRBV13 with TRBJ2-6; possible D gene TRBD2, 6 bases. V was shortened by 4 bases and J by 2 bases, with 9 bases between the two germline ends. CDR1 and CDR2 from the germline V gene are PRHDT and FYEKMQ (reference sequence). CDR3 length: 15 amino acids. CDR3 protein: CASSSAGPGANVLTF. CDR3 sequence (DNA): TGTGCCAGCAGCTCGGCGGGGCCTGGGGCCAACGTCCTGACTTTC.